This T cell receptor beta chain emerged from a study of blood T cells in healthy people across ages. This CDR3 contains 13 residues. V gave up 6 bases and J gave up 4 bases, with 13 bases separating them. Germline V gene data show CDR1 as PRHDT and CDR2 as FYEKMQ (reference sequence). The donors, healthy Caucasians from Russia, were aged roughly 6 to 90. The second PCR ran roughly 7 to 11 cycles with a sample-barcoded 5' primer and J-beta primers. Each CDR3 protein is one row after TCRdb ran MiXCR on the 5' RACE reads. In the table there are about 800,000 distinct CDR3 sequences, roughly 50% of which are singletons. Whole-study results and caveats: Conclusively comparing naive with antigen-experienced cells was impossible with unsorted PBMCs. Across the age range, TCR beta diversity per million T cells fell in a roughly linear way.

Points on this clonotype: Its matching antigen is unknown.

Input material: blood. The chain couples TRBV13 to TRBJ2-7, with a tentative D call TRBD1 (7 bases). The TCR was taken from a man aged 25 to 40 in good health. The DNA of the CDR3 is TGTGCCAGCAGTGGCAGGGGGGCGTACGAGCAGTACTTC. It yields the protein CASSGRGAYEQYF. Full variable domain (remainder filled in from reference TRBV13 and TRBJ2-7): AAGVIQSPRHLIKEKRETATLKCYPIPRHDTVYWYQQGPGQDPQFLISFYEKMQSDKGSIPDRFSAQQFSDYHSELNMSSLELGDSALYFCASSGRGAYEQYFGPGTRLTVT.